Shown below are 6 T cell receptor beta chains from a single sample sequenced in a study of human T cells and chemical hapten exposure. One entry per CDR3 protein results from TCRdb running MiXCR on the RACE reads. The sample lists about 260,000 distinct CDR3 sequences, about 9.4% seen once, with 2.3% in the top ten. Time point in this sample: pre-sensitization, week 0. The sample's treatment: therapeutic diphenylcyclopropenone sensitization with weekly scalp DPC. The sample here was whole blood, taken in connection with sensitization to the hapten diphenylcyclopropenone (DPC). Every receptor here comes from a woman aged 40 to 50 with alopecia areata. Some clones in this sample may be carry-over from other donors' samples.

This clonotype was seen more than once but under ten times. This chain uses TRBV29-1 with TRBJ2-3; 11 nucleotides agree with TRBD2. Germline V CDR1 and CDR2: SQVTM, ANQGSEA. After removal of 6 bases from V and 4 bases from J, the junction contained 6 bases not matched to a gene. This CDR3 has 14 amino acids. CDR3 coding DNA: TGCAGCGTATCCGGGACTAGCGGATCAGATACGCAGTATTTT. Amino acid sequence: CSVSGTSGSDTQYF.

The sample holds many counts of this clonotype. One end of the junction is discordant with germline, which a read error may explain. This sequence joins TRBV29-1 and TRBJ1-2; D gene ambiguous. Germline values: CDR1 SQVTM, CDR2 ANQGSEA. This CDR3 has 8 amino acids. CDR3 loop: CSVESSLF. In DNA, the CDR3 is TGCAGCGTTGAATCTTCCCTTTTC.

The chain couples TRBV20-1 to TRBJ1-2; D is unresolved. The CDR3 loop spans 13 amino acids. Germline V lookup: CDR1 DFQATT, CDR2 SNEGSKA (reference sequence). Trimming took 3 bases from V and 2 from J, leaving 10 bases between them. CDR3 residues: CSASWQANYGYTF. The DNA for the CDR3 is TGCAGTGCTAGCTGGCAGGCGAACTATGGCTACACCTTC.

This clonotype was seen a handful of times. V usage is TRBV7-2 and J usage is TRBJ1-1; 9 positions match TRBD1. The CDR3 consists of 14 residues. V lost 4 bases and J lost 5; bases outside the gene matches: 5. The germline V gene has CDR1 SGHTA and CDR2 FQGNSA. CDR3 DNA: TGTGCCAGCAGCTCGACGGGACAGGGAACTGAAGCTTTCTTT. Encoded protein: CASSSTGQGTEAFF.

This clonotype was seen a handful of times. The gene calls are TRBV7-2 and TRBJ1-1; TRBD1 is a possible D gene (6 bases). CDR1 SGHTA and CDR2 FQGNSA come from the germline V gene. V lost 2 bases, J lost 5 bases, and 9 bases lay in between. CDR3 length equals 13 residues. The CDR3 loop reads CASSLQGRTEAFF. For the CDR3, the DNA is TGTGCCAGCAGCTTACAGGGGAGGACTGAAGCTTTCTTT.

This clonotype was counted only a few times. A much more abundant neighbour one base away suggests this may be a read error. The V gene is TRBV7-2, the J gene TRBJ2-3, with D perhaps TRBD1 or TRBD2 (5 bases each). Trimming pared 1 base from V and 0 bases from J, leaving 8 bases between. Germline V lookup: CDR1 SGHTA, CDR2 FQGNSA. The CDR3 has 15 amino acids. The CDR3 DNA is TGTGCCAGCAGCTTAGACAGGACTAGCACAGATACGCAGTATTTT. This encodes CASSLDRTSTDTQYF. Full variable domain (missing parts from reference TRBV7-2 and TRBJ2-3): GAGVSQSPSNKVTEKGKDVELRCDPISGHTALYWYRQSLGQGLEFLIYFQGNSAPDKSGLPSDRFSAERTGGSVSTLTIQRTQQEDSAVYLCASSLDRTSTDTQYFGPGTRLTVL.